Listed below are T cell receptor beta chains from one sample, sequenced in a study of T cell responses to AZD1222 COVID-19 vaccine. This table comes from immunoSEQ multiplex PCR, and its TCRdb copy is limited to in-frame clones, with some not included. The sample consists of more than 110,000 clones, 85% to 95% of them appearing once. Sequencing was performed on peripheral blood, taken 28 days after the second AZD1222 dose. All receptors come from an adult who received the AZD1222 COVID-19 vaccine. CDR3s leave out the opening cysteine and the closing phenylalanine or tryptophan. The size of a clone is reported for some rows only, either as once, few or many, or as a class for expanded clones.

V	size	J	CDR3
TRBV6-6	-	TRBJ2-7	ASRKHSGLYEQY
TRBV6-5	-	TRBJ1-1	ASRTGGTEAF
TRBV24-1	-	TRBJ1-2	ATSTGTGTMRRGYT
TRBV18	-	TRBJ2-3	ASSPPPQGDTQY
TRBV5-4	-	TRBJ2-7	ASSFRTSGSSDEQY
TRBV27	-	TRBJ2-1	ASGTSGYYNEQF
TRBV18	-	TRBJ2-2	ASSRAANTGELF
TRBV28	-	TRBJ1-5	ASRGSNSNQPQH
TRBV27	-	TRBJ2-7	ASSRSGRLVYEQY
TRBV18	-	TRBJ2-7	ASSAGQGVYEQY
TRBV5-1	-	TRBJ2-7	ASSPSGRYYEQY
TRBV6-2/TRBV6-3	-	TRBJ1-2	ASSHGGETHGYT
TRBV5-4	-	TRBJ2-3	ASSLVGSTDTQY
TRBV11-3	-	TRBJ2-2	ASSPVTRRTGELF
TRBV9	-	TRBJ1-5	ASSAGTANQPQH
TRBV28	-	TRBJ2-7	ASSPQTGPYEQY
TRBV11-2	-	TRBJ2-3	ASSFRESRTDTQY
TRBV7-2	-	TRBJ2-3	ASSIGLEADTQY
TRBV19	-	TRBJ1-5	ASSTGTLSNQPQH
TRBV27	-	TRBJ1-1	ASSPTSTVNTEAF
TRBV5-1	-	TRBJ1-4	ASSFDGGEEEKLF
TRBV28	-	TRBJ1-5	ASSTRQDNQPQH
TRBV12-3/TRBV12-4	once	TRBJ1-2	AVGGSANYGYT
TRBV3-1/TRBV3-2	-	TRBJ2-1	ASSPGGGGSYNEQF
TRBV7-9	-	TRBJ1-1	ASSLAGGLEEAF
TRBV25-1	once	TRBJ2-5	ASSGAGGRETQY
TRBV19	-	TRBJ1-5	ASSIRGGNQPQH
TRBV12-5	-	TRBJ1-3	ASGSTSGNTIY
TRBV6-4	-	TRBJ1-3	ASRPTAGLGNTIY
TRBV6-2/TRBV6-3	-	TRBJ2-1	ASSELAASSYNEQF
TRBV19	-	TRBJ2-3	ASRDDRRYTDTQY
TRBV28	-	TRBJ1-2	ATLTGQNYGYT
TRBV28	-	TRBJ2-2	ASSFTGRNTGELF
TRBV29-1	once	TRBJ1-1	SVAGTGGANTEAF
TRBV15	-	TRBJ2-6	ATSRDYLSKEGANVLT
TRBV19	-	TRBJ1-2	ASGTRVVGGGYT
TRBV10-2	-	TRBJ1-4	ASGGATNEKLF
TRBV28	-	TRBJ2-3	ASNSFPRRTDTQY
TRBV11-3	-	TRBJ2-1	ASSGRTSGIPEQF
TRBV2	-	TRBJ2-7	ASRGDSYEQY
TRBV6-2/TRBV6-3	once	TRBJ2-3	ASSRGGGDTQY
TRBV3-1/TRBV3-2	-	TRBJ2-3	ASSPPSGRTTDTQY
TRBV19	-	TRBJ2-1	ASSIDLGVTQF
TRBV7-3	-	TRBJ2-1	ASSSVTSGSYNEQF
TRBV29-1	-	TRBJ2-3	SASPASGATDTQY
TRBV7-2	-	TRBJ2-1	ASSLMVLRKSSYNEQF